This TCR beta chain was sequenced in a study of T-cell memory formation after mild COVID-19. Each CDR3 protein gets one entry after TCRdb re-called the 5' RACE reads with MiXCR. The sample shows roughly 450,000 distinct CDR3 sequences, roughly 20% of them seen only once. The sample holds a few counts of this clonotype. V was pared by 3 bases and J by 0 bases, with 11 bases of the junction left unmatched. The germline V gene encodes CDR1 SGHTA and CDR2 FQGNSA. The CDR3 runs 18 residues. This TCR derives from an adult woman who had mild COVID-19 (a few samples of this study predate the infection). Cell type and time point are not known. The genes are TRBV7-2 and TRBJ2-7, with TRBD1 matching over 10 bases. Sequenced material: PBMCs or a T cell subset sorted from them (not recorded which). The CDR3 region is CASSFRQTGTGVSYEQYF. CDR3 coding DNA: TGTGCCAGCAGCTTTAGACAAACGGGGACAGGGGTCTCCTACGAGCAGTACTTC.